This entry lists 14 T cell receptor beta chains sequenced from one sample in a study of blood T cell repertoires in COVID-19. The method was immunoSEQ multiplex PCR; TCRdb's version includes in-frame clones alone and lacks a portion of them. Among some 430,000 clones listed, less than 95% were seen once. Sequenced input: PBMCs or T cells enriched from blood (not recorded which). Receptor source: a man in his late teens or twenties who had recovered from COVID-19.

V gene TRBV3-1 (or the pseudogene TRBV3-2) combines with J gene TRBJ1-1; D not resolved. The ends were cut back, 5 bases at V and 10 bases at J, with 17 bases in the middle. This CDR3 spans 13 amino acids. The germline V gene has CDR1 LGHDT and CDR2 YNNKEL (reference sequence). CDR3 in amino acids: CASSFRPGSGAFF. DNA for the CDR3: TGTGCCAGCAGCTTCCGACCTGGGTCGGGAGCTTTCTTT.

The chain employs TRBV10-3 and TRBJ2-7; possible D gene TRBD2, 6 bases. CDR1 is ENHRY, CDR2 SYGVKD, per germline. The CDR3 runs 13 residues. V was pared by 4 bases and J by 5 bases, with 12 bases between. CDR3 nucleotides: TGTGCCATCAGTGTGGAGGGCTTCGACGAGCAGTACTTC. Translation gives CAISVEGFDEQYF.

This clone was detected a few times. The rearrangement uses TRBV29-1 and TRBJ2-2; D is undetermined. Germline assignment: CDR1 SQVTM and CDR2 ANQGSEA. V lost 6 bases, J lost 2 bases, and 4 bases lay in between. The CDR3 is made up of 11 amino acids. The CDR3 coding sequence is TGCAGCGTAGCTAACACCGGGGAGCTGTTTTTT. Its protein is CSVANTGELFF.

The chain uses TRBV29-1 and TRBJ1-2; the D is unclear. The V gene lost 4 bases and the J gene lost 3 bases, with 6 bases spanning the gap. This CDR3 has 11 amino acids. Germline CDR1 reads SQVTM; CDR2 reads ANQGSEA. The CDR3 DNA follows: TGCAGCGTTGGCGAAGACTATGGCTACACCTTC. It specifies CSVGEDYGYTF.

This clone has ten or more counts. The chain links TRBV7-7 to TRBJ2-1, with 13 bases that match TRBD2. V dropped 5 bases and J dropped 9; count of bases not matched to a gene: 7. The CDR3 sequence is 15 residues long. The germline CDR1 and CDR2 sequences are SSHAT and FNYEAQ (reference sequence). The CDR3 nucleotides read TGTGCCAGCAGCCCGGGACTAGCGGGAACGAGTGAGCAGTTCTTC. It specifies CASSPGLAGTSEQFF.

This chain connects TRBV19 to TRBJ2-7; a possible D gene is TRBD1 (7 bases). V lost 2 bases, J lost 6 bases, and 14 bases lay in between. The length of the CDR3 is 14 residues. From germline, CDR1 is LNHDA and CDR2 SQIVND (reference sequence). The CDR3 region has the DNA TGTGCCAGTAGTATACAGGGGGGATCGGGCGAGCAGTACTTC. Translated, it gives CASSIQGGSGEQYF.

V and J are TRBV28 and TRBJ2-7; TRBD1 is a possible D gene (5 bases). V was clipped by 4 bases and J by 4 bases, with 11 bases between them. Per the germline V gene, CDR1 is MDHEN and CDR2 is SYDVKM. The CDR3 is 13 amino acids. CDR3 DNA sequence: TGTGCCAGCAGTTCACCGACAGATTACGAGCAGTACTTC. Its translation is CASSSPTDYEQYF. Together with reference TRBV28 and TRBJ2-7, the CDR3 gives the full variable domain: DVKVTQSSRYLVKRTGEKVFLECVQDMDHENMFWYRQDPGLGLRLIYFSYDVKMKEKGDIPEGYSVSREKKERFSLILESASTNQTSMYLCASSSPTDYEQYFGPGTRLTVT.

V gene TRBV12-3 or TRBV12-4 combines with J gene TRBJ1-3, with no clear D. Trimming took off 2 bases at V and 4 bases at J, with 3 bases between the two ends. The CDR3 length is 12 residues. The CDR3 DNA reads TGTGCCAGCAGTTTACAGGGAAACACCATATATTTT. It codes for CASSLQGNTIYF.

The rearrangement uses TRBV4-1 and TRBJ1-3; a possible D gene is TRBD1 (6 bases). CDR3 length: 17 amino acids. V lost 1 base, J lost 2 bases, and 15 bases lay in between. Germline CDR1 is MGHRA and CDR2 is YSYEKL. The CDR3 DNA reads TGCGCCAGCAGCCAAGTCCCCGCGGCAGGGGCTGGAAACACCATATATTTT. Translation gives CASSQVPAAGAGNTIYF.

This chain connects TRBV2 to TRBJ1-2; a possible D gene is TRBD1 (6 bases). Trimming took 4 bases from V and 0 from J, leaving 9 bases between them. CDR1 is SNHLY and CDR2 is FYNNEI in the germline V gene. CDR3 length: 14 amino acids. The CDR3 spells CASSGQASNYGYTF. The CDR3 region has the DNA TGTGCCAGCAGTGGACAGGCCTCTAACTATGGCTACACCTTC.

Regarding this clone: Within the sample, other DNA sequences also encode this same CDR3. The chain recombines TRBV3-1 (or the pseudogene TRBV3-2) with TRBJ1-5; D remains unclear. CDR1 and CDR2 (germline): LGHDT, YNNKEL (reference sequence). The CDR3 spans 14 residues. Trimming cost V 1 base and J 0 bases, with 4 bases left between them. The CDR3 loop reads CASSQVVSNQPQHF. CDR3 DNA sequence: TGTGCCAGCAGCCAAGTAGTTAGCAATCAGCCCCAGCATTTT.

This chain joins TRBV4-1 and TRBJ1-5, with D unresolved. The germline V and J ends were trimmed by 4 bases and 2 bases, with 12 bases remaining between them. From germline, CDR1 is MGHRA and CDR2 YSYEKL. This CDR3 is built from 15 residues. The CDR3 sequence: CASSPVGLGNQPQHF. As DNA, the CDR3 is TGCGCCAGCAGCCCGGTGGGCCTGGGCAATCAGCCCCAGCATTTT.

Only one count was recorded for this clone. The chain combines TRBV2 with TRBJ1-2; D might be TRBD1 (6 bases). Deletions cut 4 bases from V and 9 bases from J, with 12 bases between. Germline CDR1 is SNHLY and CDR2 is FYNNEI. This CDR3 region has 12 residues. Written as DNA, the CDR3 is TGTGCCAGCAGTGTGGACAGTCCCCGCTACACCTTC. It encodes CASSVDSPRYTF.

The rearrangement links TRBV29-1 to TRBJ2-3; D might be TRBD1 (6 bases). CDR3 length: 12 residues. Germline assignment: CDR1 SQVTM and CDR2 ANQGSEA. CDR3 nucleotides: TGCGTACAGGGTGGGACGGCAGATACGCAGTATTTT. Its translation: CVQGGTADTQYF.